Below are 6 T cell receptor beta chains sequenced from a single sample in a study of cytomegalovirus exposure and HLA in healthy donors. Data came from immunoSEQ multiplex PCR; TCRdb stores just in-frame clones and leaves some out. Of roughly 330,000 clones in the sample, 87% were seen once. The sample taken for sequencing was PBMCs. These receptors were obtained from a woman under 40 in good health and CMV-seropositive.

The chain combines TRBV6-4 with TRBJ2-7, with D unclear. V was shortened by 4 bases and J by 1 base, with 11 bases between the two germline ends. CDR3 length: 14 residues. Germline loops: CDR1 MRHNA, CDR2 SNTAGT. This CDR3 is CASSVGDGSYEQYF. The CDR3 DNA reads as TGTGCCAGCAGTGTAGGAGACGGATCCTACGAGCAGTACTTC.

The chain uses TRBV2 and TRBJ2-3; D is ambiguous. V was trimmed by 2 bases and J by 1 base, leaving 10 bases between them. The CDR3 covers 15 residues. CDR1 and CDR2 (germline): SNHLY, FYNNEI. The CDR3 DNA is TGTGCCAGCAGTGAAAGGGTACAGCGCACAGATACGCAGTATTTT. Translated: CASSERVQRTDTQYF.

The chain uses TRBV2 and TRBJ1-1; 7 bases fit TRBD1. The CDR3 runs 14 residues. Germline values: CDR1 SNHLY, CDR2 FYNNEI. Unmatched junction bases numbered 5, after V lost 7 bases and J lost 0 bases. CDR3 in amino acids: CASTRDSMNTEAFF. The CDR3 DNA sequence: TGTGCCAGCACGAGGGACAGCATGAACACTGAAGCTTTCTTT.

The gene calls are TRBV28 and TRBJ2-3; 12 bases line up with TRBD2. CDR3 length equals 22 residues. In germline, CDR1 is MDHEN, CDR2 SYDVKM. The ends lost 2 bases at V and 6 bases at J; junction bases unmatched: 24. The CDR3 DNA follows: TGTGCCAGCAGTTTACCCCGGACTAGCGGGAACACGAACCCCTTGGCGAGGGATACGCAGTATTTT. It encodes CASSLPRTSGNTNPLARDTQYF. Using reference TRBV28 and TRBJ2-3 for the parts outside the CDR3, the full variable domain is DVKVTQSSRYLVKRTGEKVFLECVQDMDHENMFWYRQDPGLGLRLIYFSYDVKMKEKGDIPEGYSVSREKKERFSLILESASTNQTSMYLCASSLPRTSGNTNPLARDTQYFGPGTRLTVL.

The V call is TRBV27, the J call TRBJ2-7, with 9 nucleotides matching TRBD2. CDR1 and CDR2 (germline): MNHEY, SMNVEV (reference sequence). CDR3 length equals 14 residues. The V gene end was trimmed by 5 bases and the J gene end by 6 bases; junction bases not matched to a gene: 8. This CDR3 reads CASSRIAGVTEQYF. The CDR3 coding sequence is TGTGCCAGCAGTAGAATAGCGGGAGTCACCGAGCAGTACTTC.

The chain joins TRBV7-2 to TRBJ1-2, with 7 bases aligning to TRBD1. Trimming removed 1 base from V and 7 bases from J; junction bases left unmatched: 6. The CDR3 length is 14 residues. Per germline, CDR1 SGHTA and CDR2 FQGNSA. DNA of the CDR3: TGTGCCAGCAGCTTAGGTGCCCGACAGGGTGGCTACACCTTC. This encodes CASSLGARQGGYTF. Looking up the rest from reference TRBV7-2 and TRBJ1-2 gives the full variable domain: GAGVSQSPSNKVTEKGKDVELRCDPISGHTALYWYRQSLGQGLEFLIYFQGNSAPDKSGLPSDRFSAERTGGSVSTLTIQRTQQEDSAVYLCASSLGARQGGYTFGSGTRLTVV.